These 27 T cell receptor beta chains share one sample of origin, sequenced in a study of blood T cells in healthy people across ages. Primed by a sample-barcoded 5' primer and a J-beta primer mix, a second PCR proceeded for about 6 to 11 cycles. TCRdb reprocessed the 5' RACE reads with MiXCR, giving one entry per CDR3 protein. This sample yields about 720,000 distinct CDR3 sequences, of which around a quarter are seen a single time; approximately 3.7% belongs to the top ten. These data also formed part of another study, on T cells of mothers and their children.

The specimen sequenced was blood. The origin of the receptors is a boy between 10 and 17 years old in good health.

This clonotype was counted a few times. The chain is built from TRBV7-3 and TRBJ2-2; no definite D call. Germline V gene lookup returns CDR1 SGHTA and CDR2 FQGTGA. This CDR3 region has 13 residues. The V end was cut by 1 base, the J end by 6 bases, with 6 bases between. As DNA, the CDR3 is TGTGCCAGCAGCTTAAGTATGGCCGGGGAGCTGTTTTTT. The encoded protein is CASSLSMAGELFF.

This clonotype was picked up a small number of times. The V and J genes are TRBV3-1 and TRBJ1-1; D perhaps matches TRBD1 (6 bases). CDR1 and CDR2 (germline): LGHDT, YNNKEL (reference sequence). The CDR3 runs to 13 residues. Deletions cut 10 bases from V and 1 base from J, with 13 bases between. The CDR3 sequence is CAISLGGNTEAFF. The CDR3 DNA follows: TGTGCCATCTCTTTAGGGGGGAACACTGAAGCTTTCTTT. Supplemented by reference TRBV3-1 and TRBJ1-1, the full variable domain reads DTAVSQTPKYLVTQMGNDKSIKCEQNLGHDTMYWYKQDSKKFLKIMFSYNNKELIINETVPNRFSPKSPDKAHLNLHINSLELGDSAVYFCAISLGGNTEAFFGQGTRLTVV.

The V gene is TRBV4-1, the J gene TRBJ1-6, with D possibly TRBD1 on 6 matching bases. Germline loops: CDR1 MGHRA, CDR2 YSYEKL. The CDR3 is 14 residues long. V was shortened by 0 bases and J by 8 bases, with 8 bases between the two germline ends. This CDR3 reads CASSQDAGDSPLHF. CDR3 DNA: TGCGCCAGCAGCCAAGACGCAGGGGATTCACCCCTCCACTTT.

This chain connects TRBV7-2 to TRBJ2-3, with D perhaps given as TRBD1 or TRBD2 (5 bases each). The CDR3 is 15 residues long. Germline loops: CDR1 SGHTA, CDR2 FQGNSA. The V gene lost 0 bases and the J gene lost 6 bases, with 13 bases spanning the gap. The CDR3 nucleotides read TGTGCCAGCAGCTTAGCTTCCGGGACCAGGGATACGCAGTATTTT. It specifies CASSLASGTRDTQYF.

This clonotype has a handful of counts. The chain combines TRBV9 with TRBJ1-3; D not certain. V was clipped by 3 bases and J by 10 bases, with 14 bases between them. This CDR3 is 13 amino acids long. CDR1 and CDR2 from the germline V gene are SGDLS and YYNGEE. CDR3 region: CASSGDTLRTIYF. The CDR3 nucleotides are TGTGCCAGCAGCGGAGACACCCTGAGAACCATATATTTT.

The V gene is TRBV20-1, the J gene TRBJ2-5; the D gene could be TRBD1 or TRBD2 (5 bases each). The J call may be mistaken, given a closer DNA end match to TRBJ2-1. This CDR3 has 14 residues. Germline lookup yields CDR1 DFQATT and CDR2 SNEGSKA (reference sequence). This CDR3 is CSASYGTALGEQFF. The CDR3 DNA reads TGCAGTGCTAGTTATGGGACGGCTTTAGGTGAGCAGTTCTTC.

This clonotype was picked up a small number of times. The chain recombines TRBV20-1 with TRBJ1-2, with D perhaps matching TRBD1 (5 bases). The V end lost 1 base, the J end lost 4 bases, and 10 bases lay between the germline ends. CDR3 length equals 13 residues. Germline assignment: CDR1 DFQATT and CDR2 SNEGSKA (reference sequence). The CDR3 nucleotides are TGCAGTGCTAGAGCCAGGGCGGGCTATGGCTACACCTTC. Protein product: CSARARAGYGYTF.

The chain is built from TRBV18 and TRBJ2-3; 12 nucleotides match TRBD1. The CDR3 has 17 residues. Germline CDR1 KGHSH, CDR2 LQKENI. Trimming cost V 0 bases and J 2 bases; bases outside gene matches: 3. The CDR3: CASSPPGQGAITDTQYF. The CDR3 bases are TGTGCCAGCTCACCACCGGGACAGGGGGCTATCACAGATACGCAGTATTTT. Full variable domain (missing parts from reference TRBV18 and TRBJ2-3): NAGVMQNPRHLVRRRGQEARLRCSPMKGHSHVYWYRQLPEEGLKFMVYLQKENIIDESGMPKERFSAEFPKEGPSILRIQQVVRGDSAAYFCASSPPGQGAITDTQYFGPGTRLTVL.

This chain connects TRBV7-3 to TRBJ2-3, with 14 bases lining up with TRBD2. Germline CDR1 reads SGHTA; CDR2 reads FQGTGA. J lost 8 bases, V lost 4 bases, and 5 bases had no gene match. The CDR3 loop spans 15 amino acids. Written as DNA, the CDR3 is TGTGCCAGCAGCTCCGGGACTAGCGGGGGAGGTACGCAGTATTTT. Protein: CASSSGTSGGGTQYF.

This clonotype appeared a few times. The chain carries TRBV28 and TRBJ1-2; no firm D call. The CDR3 spans 13 residues. Germline CDR1 reads MDHEN; CDR2 reads SYDVKM. V was pared by 8 bases and J by 1 base, with 11 bases between. As DNA, the CDR3 is TGTGCCAGCGTGGGGAGGTTTAACTATGGCTACACCTTC. Translated, it gives CASVGRFNYGYTF.

In its sample, this clonotype was seen a few times. The chain employs TRBV4-3 and TRBJ2-2; no reliable D call. Germline V gives CDR1 LGHNA, CDR2 YSLEER. The CDR3 has 13 amino acids. The V and J ends lost 1 base and 4 bases respectively, with 4 bases between them. CDR3 nucleotides: TGCGCCAGCAGCCAAGCGGTCACCGGGGAGCTGTTTTTT. This gives the protein CASSQAVTGELFF.

On this clonotype: One end of the junction does not line up with germline, which may come from a read error. The chain has TRBV10-3 and TRBJ2-7; TRBD2 aligns across 7 bases. Germline assignment: CDR1 ENHRY and CDR2 SYGVKD. This CDR3 contains 13 residues. For the CDR3, the DNA is TGTGCCAACAGTGACGGGGGGACCTACGAGCAGTACTTC. It is translated as CANSDGGTYEQYF.

This clonotype was seen at least ten times. The V gene is TRBV7-2, the J gene TRBJ2-5; TRBD2 is a possible D gene (5 bases). Trimming took off 3 bases at V and 0 bases at J, with 8 bases between the two ends. There are 14 residues in the CDR3. Germline values: CDR1 SGHTA, CDR2 FQGNSA. In DNA form, the CDR3 reads TGTGCCAGCAGCTTCTACGGGAACCAAGAGACCCAGTACTTC. This sequence encodes CASSFYGNQETQYF.

The genes are TRBV4-1 and TRBJ2-3; D may be TRBD1 or TRBD2 (5 bases each). The CDR3 is 17 residues long. Germline V gene sequence: CDR1 MGHRA, CDR2 YSYEKL. The ends were cut back, 4 bases at V and 3 bases at J, with 20 bases in the middle. The DNA for the CDR3 is TGCGCCAGCAGCCTAACTACCGGGGCCGGTGTAACAGATACGCAGTATTTT. Its translation is CASSLTTGAGVTDTQYF.

The CDR3 loop is CASSPQPRTGLGQPQHF. CDR3 coding DNA: TGCGCCAGCAGCCCCCAACCCAGGACAGGGCTTGGACAGCCCCAGCATTTT. V gene TRBV4-3 combines with J gene TRBJ1-5, with 8 bases lining up with TRBD1. The germline V gene has CDR1 LGHNA and CDR2 YSLEER. There are 17 residues in the CDR3. With V trimmed by 4 bases and J by 7 bases, 15 bases remained unmatched.

The genes are TRBV12-3 or TRBV12-4 and TRBJ2-1; 15 nucleotides line up with TRBD2. The V gene end was trimmed by 6 bases and the J gene end by 8 bases; junction bases not matched to a gene: 5. The CDR3 sequence is 15 residues long. CDR3 sequence (DNA): TGTGCCAGCAGCCTTAGGACTAGCGGGAGGGATGAGCAGTTCTTC. Amino acid sequence: CASSLRTSGRDEQFF.

This chain joins TRBV20-1 and TRBJ2-7; 7 nucleotides match TRBD1. Trimming at V came to 3 bases and at J to 2 bases, leaving 4 bases not matched to a gene. Germline V gene lookup returns CDR1 DFQATT and CDR2 SNEGSKA (reference sequence). The CDR3 covers 13 residues. The CDR3, as DNA: TGCAGTGCTAGCTCCAGGGGGACCTACGAGCAGTACTTC. Protein product: CSASSRGTYEQYF.

This clonotype showed up just a few times. V and J are TRBV7-9 and TRBJ1-2; TRBD1 might be the D (5 bases). CDR1 and CDR2 (germline): SEHNR, FQNEAQ (reference sequence). This CDR3 has 15 amino acids. The V gene lost 6 bases and the J gene lost 4 bases, with 18 bases spanning the gap. CDR3 bases: TGTGCCAGCAGTCCAGCTGGGGGGACTAGCTATGGCTACACCTTC. It is translated as CASSPAGGTSYGYTF.

This chain uses TRBV7-8 with TRBJ2-6; 11 nucleotides match TRBD2. Trimming removed 5 bases from V and 0 bases from J; junction bases left unmatched: 12. Germline CDR1 and CDR2: SGHVS and FQNEAQ. This CDR3 has 20 amino acids. The CDR3 is CASSLKFTGTSGSGANVLTF. The CDR3, as DNA: TGTGCCAGCAGCCTCAAGTTTACGGGGACTAGCGGCTCTGGGGCCAACGTCCTGACTTTC.

V gene TRBV6-5 combines with J gene TRBJ2-7; D gene uncertain. There are 12 residues in the CDR3. V dropped 5 bases and J dropped 6 bases, with 11 bases sitting between them. The germline gives CDR1 MNHEY, CDR2 SVGAGI. The CDR3 sequence is CASSRSRSEQYF. The CDR3 DNA reads as TGTGCCAGCAGTCGCTCCCGAAGCGAGCAGTACTTC.

This clonotype has only a few counts. The CDR3 nucleotides read TGCAGCGTCGTGACACCGACGGATGAAAAACTGTTTTTT. Amino acid sequence: CSVVTPTDEKLFF. This chain connects TRBV29-1 to TRBJ1-4; D gene uncertain. With 6 bases removed from V and 6 bases from J, the gap between germline ends came to 14 bases. The CDR3 is 13 residues long. Germline CDR1 is SQVTM and CDR2 is ANQGSEA. The full variable domain, with the rest looked up from reference TRBV29-1 and TRBJ1-4, is SAVISQKPSRDICQRGTSLTIQCQVDSQVTMMFWYRQQPGQSLTLIATANQGSEATYESGFVIDKFPISRPNLTFSTLTVSNMSPEDSSIYLCSVVTPTDEKLFFGSGTQLSVL.

The V and J genes are TRBV15 and TRBJ1-4; D is ambiguous. With 6 bases removed from V and 4 bases from J, the gap between germline ends came to 9 bases. Germline CDR1 and CDR2: LNHNV and YYDKDF (reference sequence). There are 13 residues in the CDR3. In DNA, the CDR3 is TGTGCCACCAGAAGGACGGATAATGAAAAACTGTTTTTT. Encoded protein: CATRRTDNEKLFF.

The chain joins TRBV27 to TRBJ2-3, with 7 bases identical to TRBD2. Germline V gene sequence: CDR1 MNHEY, CDR2 SMNVEV (reference sequence). The V and J ends lost 8 bases and 6 bases, in that order; junction bases with no gene match: 8. This CDR3 contains 13 residues. This CDR3 is CASGAGVSDTQYF. The CDR3 DNA is TGTGCCAGCGGGGCGGGAGTCAGCGATACGCAGTATTTT.

V and J are TRBV11-2 and TRBJ1-1; no clear D gene. CDR3 length: 14 residues. Germline V gives CDR1 SGHAT, CDR2 FQNNGV. V lost 0 bases and J lost 5, with 10 bases in between. The CDR3 loop is CASSLDLASTEAFF. As DNA, the CDR3 is TGTGCCAGCAGCTTAGATCTCGCCAGTACTGAAGCTTTCTTT. Based on the CDR3 plus reference TRBV11-2 and TRBJ1-1, the full variable domain is EAGVAQSPRYKIIEKRQSVAFWCNPISGHATLYWYQQILGQGPKLLIQFQNNGVVDDSQLPKDRFSAERLKGVDSTLKIQPAKLEDSAVYLCASSLDLASTEAFFGQGTRLTVV.

This clonotype appeared once. Relative to the germline gene, one junction end is altered; a read error may explain this. CDR3 residues: CASSESINYERYF. The CDR3 DNA reads as TGTGCCAGCAGTGAATCAATTAACTACGAGCGGTACTTC. The chain employs TRBV25-1 and TRBJ2-7, with D unclear. Germline CDR1 is MGHDK and CDR2 is SYGVNS. The CDR3 has 13 amino acids.

The sample holds a few counts of this clonotype. This chain links TRBV28 with TRBJ2-7; the D call may be TRBD1 or TRBD2 (6 bases each). Germline values: CDR1 MDHEN, CDR2 SYDVKM. The V and J ends lost 7 bases and 5 bases respectively, with 18 bases between them. The CDR3 is 14 amino acids. The CDR3 reads CASTTRGTRHEQYF. The CDR3 nucleotides are TGTGCCAGCACCACCCGCGGGACAAGACACGAGCAGTACTTC.

The genes are TRBV6-6 and TRBJ1-2; D remains unclear. The germline CDR1 and CDR2 sequences are MNHNY and SVGAGI (reference sequence). The germline V and J ends were trimmed by 11 bases and 4 bases, with 14 bases remaining between them. The CDR3 totals 12 residues. The chain's CDR3 is CAVHRETYGYTF. CDR3 DNA sequence: TGTGCCGTACACAGAGAGACCTATGGCTACACCTTC.